This passage covers 23 T cell receptor beta chains from one sample sequenced in a study of shared clonotypes between healthy human individuals. Naive-designated CD8 cells lacked CD45RO, were positively enriched for CCR7, and omitted terminally differentiated effector memory CD45RA+ cells. The assay was immunoSEQ multiplex PCR, and TCRdb's table has in-frame clones only and misses some. This table holds around 2,000,000 clones, about 93% found once. Sequencing used naive CD8+ T cells from PBMCs. Every receptor here comes from a man aged 18-30 years in good health. Some clones in this sample may be carry-over from other donors' samples.

The V gene is TRBV27, the J gene TRBJ1-5; D unclear. The CDR3 has 14 amino acids. Germline lookup yields CDR1 MNHEY and CDR2 SMNVEV (reference sequence). Between the trimmed V and J ends, which lost 3 bases and 2 bases, there was a span of 8 bases. CDR3 sequence (DNA): TGTGCCAGCAGTTTCTATATGGGCAATCAGCCCCAGCATTTT. Translation gives CASSFYMGNQPQHF.

The J gene is TRBJ2-3, the V gene TRBV29-1; tentatively, D is TRBD1 or TRBD2 (5 bases each). Germline V gene lookup returns CDR1 SQVTM and CDR2 ANQGSEA. The CDR3 is made up of 16 amino acids. V gave up 1 base and J gave up 6 bases, with 20 bases separating them. CDR3 nucleotides: TGCAGCGTTGAAGTTGGGGCCGGGAATGCGCCTGATACGCAGTATTTT. Protein product: CSVEVGAGNAPDTQYF.

Comments on this clone: This sample also contains other DNA sequences that code for the same CDR3. CDR3 residues: CASSLSGNEQFF. CDR3 in DNA: TGTGCCAGCAGCTTAAGCGGCAATGAGCAGTTCTTC. This chain uses TRBV7-9 with TRBJ2-1, with a possible D match to TRBD2 (5 bases). The germline V and J ends were trimmed by 2 bases and 6 bases, with 5 bases remaining between them. The CDR3 runs to 12 residues. From germline, CDR1 is SEHNR and CDR2 FQNEAQ (reference sequence).

This chain joins TRBV28 and TRBJ2-1; possible D gene TRBD1, 6 bases. Per the germline V gene, CDR1 is MDHEN and CDR2 is SYDVKM. There are 16 residues in the CDR3. The V end was cut by 5 bases, the J end by 0 bases, with 14 bases between. The CDR3: CASSPGKGDSYNEQFF. DNA for the CDR3: TGTGCCAGCAGTCCCGGCAAGGGGGACTCCTACAATGAGCAGTTCTTC.

The chain is built from TRBV6-6 and TRBJ2-1; D is unclear. This CDR3 is 16 amino acids long. Per germline, CDR1 MNHNY and CDR2 SVGAGI (reference sequence). V shed 0 bases and J shed 4 bases, with 13 bases lying between them. The DNA of the CDR3 is TGTGCCAGCAGTTACTCCGGGCGATCCGGGTACAATGAGCAGTTCTTC. Translation gives CASSYSGRSGYNEQFF.

The V and J genes are TRBV27 and TRBJ1-5; TRBD1 matches 7 bases. Per the germline V gene, CDR1 is MNHEY and CDR2 is SMNVEV (reference sequence). V was clipped by 5 bases and J by 4 bases; unmatched bases: 8. The CDR3 runs to 15 residues. The CDR3 region has the DNA TGTGCCAGCAGTCCCCGACAGGGTCTGAATCAGCCCCAGCATTTT. Translated: CASSPRQGLNQPQHF.

Details on this clone: In the same sample, other DNA sequences code for this CDR3. This chain links TRBV27 with TRBJ1-5, with D maybe TRBD1 (6 bases). Germline CDR1 MNHEY, CDR2 SMNVEV (reference sequence). Trimming left V 6 bases short and J 0 bases short, with 9 bases between. CDR3 length equals 14 residues. The CDR3 DNA reads as TGTGCCAGCAGGAAGGGGGGTAGCAATCAGCCCCAGCATTTT. Its translation: CASRKGGSNQPQHF.

The chain uses TRBV27 and TRBJ1-2; tentatively, D is TRBD1 (6 bases). CDR1 is MNHEY and CDR2 is SMNVEV in the germline V gene (reference sequence). This CDR3 has 16 residues. V was clipped by 3 bases and J by 4 bases, with 18 bases between them. The CDR3 is CASSFSAGTLTYGYTF. Here the CDR3 DNA reads TGTGCCAGCAGTTTCTCCGCTGGGACATTGACCTATGGCTACACCTTC.

This sequence joins TRBV5-1 and TRBJ2-7; 13 bases match TRBD2. The V segment lost 2 bases and the J segment 6 bases; nucleotides outside the gene matches: 8. This CDR3 comprises 16 residues. Germline V gene lookup returns CDR1 SGHRS and CDR2 YFSETQ. The CDR3 nucleotides read TGCGCCAGCAGCTTCGCTCAGGGACTAGCGGGAATCGAGCAGTACTTC. Translated: CASSFAQGLAGIEQYF.

The chain uses TRBV6-1 and TRBJ2-1; 7 bases agree with TRBD1. The CDR3 is made up of 17 amino acids. J was trimmed by 0 bases and V by 3 bases; bases with no gene match: 8. The germline CDR1 and CDR2 sequences are MNHNS and SASEGT. The CDR3 is CASSDYQGTASYNEQFF. The CDR3 coding sequence is TGTGCCAGCAGTGATTACCAGGGGACAGCCTCCTACAATGAGCAGTTCTTC.

The V gene is TRBV28, the J gene TRBJ2-7; unclear D gene. The CDR3 length is 14 residues. V was shortened by 2 bases and J by 3 bases, with 11 bases between the two germline ends. CDR1 MDHEN and CDR2 SYDVKM come from the germline V gene. The CDR3, as DNA: TGTGCCAGCAGTTTAACCGGGCCCAGCTACGAGCAGTACTTC. It yields the protein CASSLTGPSYEQYF.

V is TRBV28 and J is TRBJ1-4; maybe TRBD1 (6 bases). Trimming pared 6 bases from V and 7 bases from J, leaving 15 bases between. CDR1 is MDHEN, CDR2 SYDVKM, per germline. The CDR3 is 14 residues long. CDR3 loop: CASSPTGWGEKLFF. DNA for the CDR3: TGTGCCAGCAGCCCCACAGGGTGGGGTGAAAAACTGTTTTTT.

This chain connects TRBV19 to TRBJ2-1; D perhaps matches TRBD1 (6 bases). This CDR3 is 15 amino acids long. Germline CDR1 LNHDA, CDR2 SQIVND (reference sequence). V shed 2 bases and J shed 4 bases, with 12 bases lying between them. This CDR3 is CASSIRQESYNEQFF. The DNA of the CDR3 is TGTGCCAGTAGTATAAGACAGGAGAGTTACAATGAGCAGTTCTTC. Supplemented by reference TRBV19 and TRBJ2-1, the full variable domain reads DGGITQSPKYLFRKEGQNVTLSCEQNLNHDAMYWYRQDPGQGLRLIYYSQIVNDFQKGDIAEGYSVSREKKESFPLTVTSAQKNPTAFYLCASSIRQESYNEQFFGPGTRLTVL.

The DNA for the CDR3 is TGCAGCGTTGAAGATCGGCGGGACGACGAGCAGTACTTC. Protein product: CSVEDRRDDEQYF. V and J are TRBV29-1 and TRBJ2-7; a weak D match, TRBD2 (6 bases). Germline CDR1 reads SQVTM; CDR2 reads ANQGSEA. Trimming took off 0 bases at V and 5 bases at J, with 11 bases between the two ends. This CDR3 spans 13 amino acids.

This clone was detected a few times. The J gene is TRBJ1-2, the V gene TRBV27; possibly TRBD1 for D (5 bases). The CDR3 runs to 14 residues. From germline, CDR1 is MNHEY and CDR2 SMNVEV (reference sequence). V was shortened by 3 bases and J by 4 bases, with 12 bases between the two germline ends. CDR3 loop: CASSFDVGGYGYTF. The CDR3 coding sequence is TGTGCCAGCAGTTTTGATGTGGGGGGCTATGGCTACACCTTC.

The chain joins TRBV5-6 to TRBJ1-1, with a tentative D call TRBD1 (5 bases). CDR1 and CDR2 from the germline V gene are SGHDT and YYEEEE. Trimming cost V 4 bases and J 11 bases, with 21 bases left between them. This CDR3 spans 14 amino acids. The CDR3 loop is CASSDGGSWSRAFF. The CDR3 DNA reads as TGTGCCAGCAGCGACGGGGGAAGTTGGTCTAGGGCTTTCTTT.

This chain joins TRBV30 and TRBJ2-7; 8 bases are shared with TRBD1. V lost 0 bases and J lost 2; bases outside the gene matches: 3. The V gene's germline CDR1 is GTSNPN and CDR2 SVGIG (reference sequence). The CDR3 contains 14 residues. CDR3 residues: CAWSVAGGAYEQYF. The CDR3 DNA is TGTGCCTGGAGTGTGGCAGGGGGCGCCTACGAGCAGTACTTC.

The chain uses TRBV27 and TRBJ1-5; tentative D call: TRBD1 (5 bases). This CDR3 has 14 amino acids. The germline V gene encodes CDR1 MNHEY and CDR2 SMNVEV (reference sequence). Trimming removed 5 bases at V and 11 bases at J, with 19 bases between. The DNA of the CDR3 is TGTGCCAGCAGTCTTGGGCAGGGAAGTTTGACCCAGCATTTT. It translates to CASSLGQGSLTQHF.

This chain links TRBV27 with TRBJ1-1; a possible D gene is TRBD1 (5 bases). CDR3 size: 14 residues. The germline V gene encodes CDR1 MNHEY and CDR2 SMNVEV (reference sequence). Trimming cost V 3 bases and J 1 base, with 9 bases left between them. The CDR3 nucleotides are TGTGCCAGCAGTTTTACAGGTTCGAACACTGAAGCTTTCTTT. Translated, it gives CASSFTGSNTEAFF.

This clone was counted a single time. The chain is built from TRBV6-6 and TRBJ1-2, with D possibly matching TRBD1 (6 bases). The CDR3 consists of 14 residues. CDR1 MNHNY and CDR2 SVGAGI come from the germline V gene (reference sequence). Trimming removed 5 bases at V and 2 bases at J, with 12 bases between. The CDR3 region is CASSPAGANYGYTF. The CDR3 DNA sequence: TGTGCCAGCAGTCCCGCGGGGGCGAACTATGGCTACACCTTC.

The chain carries TRBV29-1 and TRBJ2-1; D perhaps matches TRBD2 (5 bases). The CDR3 is 13 amino acids. Per germline, CDR1 SQVTM and CDR2 ANQGSEA. Deletions cut 3 bases from V and 5 bases from J, with 11 bases between. As DNA, the CDR3 is TGCAGCGTTGATGGAGGATTTAACAATGAGCAGTTCTTC. Its translation: CSVDGGFNNEQFF.

Remarks on this clone: Mismatch with germline at one junction end may stem from a read error. The rearrangement links TRBV29-1 to TRBJ2-1; possible D gene TRBD2, 5 bases. The CDR3 is 12 amino acids. The germline CDR1 and CDR2 sequences are SQVTM and ANQGSEA. CDR3 region: CSVEDSNNEQFF. The CDR3 region has the DNA TGCAGCGTTGAGGACTCCAACAATGAGCAGTTCTTC.

The V and J genes are TRBV30 and TRBJ1-2; no definite D call. CDR1 is GTSNPN, CDR2 SVGIG, per germline (reference sequence). This CDR3 contains 16 residues. V was cut by 2 bases and J by 3 bases, with 19 bases left in between. The CDR3 bases are TGTGCCTGGAGTCCCCCCCGAACATGGTCCCACTATGGCTACACCTTC. Protein: CAWSPPRTWSHYGYTF.